This T cell receptor beta chain emerged from a study of OX40 agonist ivuxolimab in advanced cancers. This clone was observed a handful of times. Clones were read by immunoSEQ multiplex PCR, and TCRdb kept only the in-frame ones, dropping some. Here the sample spans more than 50,000 clones, approximately 86% being singletons. The CDR3 consists of 14 residues. Trimming pared 6 bases from V and 4 bases from J, leaving 15 bases between. The germline V gene has CDR1 ENHRY and CDR2 SYGVKD. V and J are TRBV10-3 and TRBJ1-1; the D gene is possibly TRBD1 (5 bases). The source material was CD4+ or CD8+ T cells sorted from blood, sampled in a trial of the OX40 agonist ivuxolimab. This TCR derives from an adult with an advanced solid tumor such as melanoma, head and neck, liver or kidney cancer. The CDR3: CAIRGTRGGTEAFF. The CDR3 region has the DNA TGTGCCATCAGGGGCACACGGGGCGGCACTGAAGCTTTCTTT.